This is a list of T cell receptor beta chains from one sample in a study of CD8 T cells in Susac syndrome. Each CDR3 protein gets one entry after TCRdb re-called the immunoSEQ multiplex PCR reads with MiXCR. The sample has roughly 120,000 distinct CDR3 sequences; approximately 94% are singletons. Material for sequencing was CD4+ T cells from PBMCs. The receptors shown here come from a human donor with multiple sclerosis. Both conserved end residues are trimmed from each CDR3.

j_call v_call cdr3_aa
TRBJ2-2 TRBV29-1 SVLDRGRFTGELF
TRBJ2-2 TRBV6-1 ASRSTRLTGELF
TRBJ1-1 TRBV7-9 ASSQDVPEAF
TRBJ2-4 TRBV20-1 SASPLQGAPRLAKNIQY
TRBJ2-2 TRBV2 ASAPTATNTGELF
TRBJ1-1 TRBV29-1 SVEDHRGDPLAF
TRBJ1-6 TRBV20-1 SAVGGNSPLH
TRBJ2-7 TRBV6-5 ASSYRAKNYEQY
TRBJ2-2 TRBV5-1 ASSIRESGELF
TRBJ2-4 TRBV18 ASSPRDRGRSVAKNIQY
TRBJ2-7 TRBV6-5 ASRHGQYEQY
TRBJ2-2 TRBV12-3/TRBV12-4 ASSPFGGVNTGELF
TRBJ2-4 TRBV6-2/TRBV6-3 ASTSPWVAKNIQY
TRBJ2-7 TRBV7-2 ASSARLAGGYEQY
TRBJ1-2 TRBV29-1 SVDRRQGGGYT
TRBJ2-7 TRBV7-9 ASSLEGPHEQY
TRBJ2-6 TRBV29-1 SVRGGVSGANVLT
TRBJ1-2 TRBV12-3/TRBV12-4 ASSLARLVIGYT
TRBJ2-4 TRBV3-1 ASSQGQQGPTVQY
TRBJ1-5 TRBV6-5 ASSSIDRGGQPQH
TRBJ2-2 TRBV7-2 ASSHRQDTGELF
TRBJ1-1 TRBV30 AWSVGAPR